This T cell receptor (beta chain) was captured in a study of cytomegalovirus exposure and HLA in healthy donors. Study-wide points: Most TCR sequences proved rare, with some public TCRs found in many donors. Analysis performed later found approximately 17,000 TCR beta sequences associated with HLA alleles at 0.05 false discovery rate. Later analysis reportedly placed an Asian-associated ancestry cluster below the approximately 680-donor mean in N-insertions.

On this clone itself: What it binds is not known.

The donors comprised healthy bone marrow donors. This CDR3 has 12 residues. Germline loops: CDR1 MNHNY, CDR2 SVGAGI (reference sequence). V was clipped by 4 bases and J by 4 bases; unmatched bases: 0. This PCR relied on a set of 60 Vbeta primers and 13 Jbeta primers. Sequencing was performed with immunoSEQ multiplex PCR; in TCRdb, only in-frame clones are kept and a portion is missing. The sample has more than 130,000 clones, over 70% seen once. The sequenced sample consisted of PBMCs. This TCR was recovered from a man in his forties or fifties in good health and CMV-seropositive. The chain links TRBV6-6 to TRBJ1-2, with TRBD1 identical over 7 bases. The CDR3 DNA follows: TGTGCCAGCAGTTGGGACAGCTATGGCTACACCTTC. Its protein product is CASSWDSYGYTF.